Listed below are T cell receptor beta chains from one sample, sequenced in a study of response to subunit inactivated influenza vaccine. MiXCR was run by TCRdb on the RT-PCR reads, yielding one entry per CDR3 protein. The sample lists roughly 150,000 distinct CDR3 sequences, 11% occurring once. The sequences come from non-naive T cells sorted from PBMCs, collected 40 to 50 days after vaccination. The origin of the receptors is a man aged 45-65 years who received an inactivated influenza vaccine. Each CDR3 is given with its conserved first and last residue. The D gene is left open where the match is weak. The size field is filled for only some rows; it gives once, few, many or a size class.

size | D | J | V | length | CDR3 | DNA
many | - | TRBJ2-5 | TRBV5-5 | 14 | CASTAVLGQETQYF | TGTGCCAGCACCGCCGTCTTGGGGCAGGAGACCCAGTACTTC
many | - | TRBJ2-5 | TRBV12-3/TRBV12-4 | 15 | CASSLQGIIPKTQYF | TGTGCCAGCAGTTTACAGGGAATCATTCCAAAGACCCAGTACTTC
many | - | TRBJ2-7 | TRBV5-1 | 14 | CASSLASGVGEQYF | TGCGCCAGCAGCTTGGCCTCAGGAGTTGGCGAGCAGTACTTC
- | - | TRBJ1-3 | TRBV12-3/TRBV12-4 | 15 | CASSLGQGIGNTIYF | TGTGCCAGCAGTTTGGGGCAGGGGATTGGAAACACCATATATTTT
few | TRBD2 | TRBJ2-3 | TRBV7-2 | 18 | CASSLTLAGGRGTDTQYF | TGTGCCAGCAGCTTAACCCTAGCGGGGGGGCGGGGCACAGATACGCAGTATTTT
- | TRBD1 | TRBJ2-3 | TRBV2 | 15 | CASRDDRGGTDTQYF | TGTGCCAGCAGGGACGACAGGGGTGGCACAGATACGCAGTATTTT
many | TRBD1 | TRBJ1-2 | TRBV5-5 | 15 | CASSRFTGDNYGYTF | TGTGCCAGCAGCCGATTCACAGGGGATAACTATGGCTACACCTTC
few | TRBD1 | TRBJ2-2 | TRBV11-2 | 14 | CASSLGQGFGELFF | TGTGCCAGCAGCTTAGGACAGGGTTTCGGGGAGCTGTTTTTT
many | - | TRBJ1-5 | TRBV7-8 | 15 | CASSLKGYSNQPQHF | TGTGCCAGCAGCTTAAAAGGGTATAGCAATCAGCCCCAGCATTTT
- | TRBD2 | TRBJ2-1 | TRBV29-1 | 16 | CSVEDRGGESYNEQFF | TGCAGCGTTGAAGATCGGGGGGGGGAATCCTACAATGAGCAGTTCTTC
- | - | TRBJ1-1 | TRBV21-1 | 13 | CASSMEKNTEAFF | TGTGCCAGCAGCATGGAAAAGAACACTGAAGCTTTCTTT
- | - | TRBJ2-7 | TRBV7-8 | 12 | CASIRGSYEQYF | TGTGCCAGCATCCGCGGTTCCTACGAGCAGTACTTC
many | - | TRBJ1-3 | TRBV18 | 15 | CASSPDSSIGNTIYF | TGTGCCAGCTCCCCTGACAGCTCCATTGGAAACACCATATATTTT
few | TRBD1 | TRBJ1-2 | TRBV20-1 | 14 | CSARRNRDRDGYTF | TGCAGTGCTAGAAGAAACCGGGACAGGGACGGCTACACCTTC
- | - | TRBJ1-5 | TRBV4-2 | 15 | CASSLIPDDHQPQHF | TGTGCCAGCAGCCTTATTCCGGACGATCATCAGCCCCAGCATTTT
- | - | TRBJ2-2 | TRBV7-2 | 16 | CASSPTGTLNTGELFF | TGTGCCAGCAGCCCAACCGGGACCTTGAACACCGGGGAGCTGTTTTTT
many | - | TRBJ2-5 | TRBV28 | 18 | CASRNPGLPRSTQETQYF | TGTGCCAGCAGAAACCCCGGGCTACCAAGGTCCACACAAGAGACCCAGTACTTC
few | - | TRBJ2-3 | TRBV7-2 | 14 | CASSLEGQTATQYF | TGTGCCAGCAGCTTAGAAGGACAGACTGCTACGCAGTATTTT
- | - | TRBJ2-1 | TRBV6-2/TRBV6-3 | 12 | CASSYDVGEQFF | TGTGCCAGCAGTTACGATGTCGGTGAGCAGTTCTTC
- | TRBD2 | TRBJ2-3 | TRBV12-3/TRBV12-4 | 14 | CASSLNSGSDTQYF | TGTGCCAGCAGTTTAAATAGCGGGAGTGATACGCAGTATTTT
- | - | TRBJ1-1 | TRBV12-3/TRBV12-4 | 11 | CASRWRSEAFF | TGTGCCAGCAGATGGAGGAGTGAAGCTTTCTTT
- | TRBD1 | TRBJ2-7 | TRBV4-3 | 15 | CASSQGTGSRYEQYF | TGCGCCAGCAGCCAGGGGACAGGGTCCAGGTACGAGCAGTACTTC
- | TRBD1 | TRBJ2-1 | TRBV28 | 15 | CASSLSQGAANEQFF | TGTGCCAGCAGTTTATCTCAGGGGGCCGCCAATGAGCAGTTCTTC
- | TRBD1 | TRBJ2-7 | TRBV20-1 | 11 | CSARDKARGIF | TGCAGTGCTAGAGACAAGGCCAGGGGGATCTTC
many | - | TRBJ1-1 | TRBV12-3/TRBV12-4 | 14 | CASSFRPGTTEAFF | TGTGCCAGCAGTTTTCGTCCAGGGACGACTGAAGCTTTCTTT
few | - | TRBJ1-1 | TRBV20-1 | 14 | CSARDPRESTEAFF | TGCAGTGCTAGAGATCCCCGGGAAAGCACTGAAGCTTTCTTT
many | TRBD1 | TRBJ1-1 | TRBV15 | 12 | CATRQGSTEAFF | TGTGCCACCCGACAGGGCAGCACTGAAGCTTTCTTT
medium-sized | - | TRBJ2-7 | TRBV7-2 | 13 | CASRRQATYEQYF | TGTGCCAGCAGACGACAGGCGACCTACGAGCAGTACTTC
few | - | TRBJ1-3 | TRBV5-1 | 14 | CASSFGGYGNTIYF | TGCGCCAGCAGCTTTGGAGGTTATGGAAACACCATATATTTT
many | - | TRBJ1-1 | TRBV29-1 | 12 | CSVEDQGQRAFF | TGCAGCGTTGAAGATCAGGGGCAACGAGCTTTCTTT
few | - | TRBJ2-1 | TRBV5-1 | 14 | CASSPGRNYNEQFF | TGCGCCAGCAGTCCGGGACGGAACTACAATGAGCAGTTCTTC
- | - | TRBJ1-6 | TRBV12-3/TRBV12-4 | 20 | CASSLGGTFTRTTLQNPLHF | TGTGCCAGCAGTTTAGGGGGGACTTTCACTCGGACAACTCTCCAAAACCCCCTCCACTTT
few | - | TRBJ2-5 | TRBV5-1 | 15 | CASSGTTGTAETQYF | TGCGCCAGCAGCGGAACAACAGGGACCGCAGAGACCCAGTACTTC
few | - | TRBJ1-5 | TRBV7-9 | 12 | CASSSDNQPQHF | TGTGCCAGCAGCTCGGACAATCAGCCCCAGCATTTT
many | TRBD1 | TRBJ2-5 | TRBV5-1 | 15 | CASRPTMTGGETQYF | TGCGCCAGCAGGCCCACCATGACAGGGGGAGAGACCCAGTACTTC
many | TRBD1 | TRBJ1-5 | TRBV12-3/TRBV12-4 | 14 | CASRRDSEYQPQHF | TGTGCCAGCAGAAGGGACAGCGAATATCAGCCCCAGCATTTT
- | TRBD1 | TRBJ2-5 | TRBV5-6 | 16 | CASSPPDRAYGGTQYF | TGTGCCAGCAGCCCGCCGGACAGGGCTTATGGAGGGACCCAGTACTTC
few | TRBD1 | TRBJ2-5 | TRBV7-3 | 14 | CASSLGQNRGTQYF | TGTGCCAGCAGCTTGGGACAGAATCGAGGGACCCAGTACTTC
- | - | TRBJ2-5 | TRBV18 | 13 | CASSPGRQETQYF | TGTGCCAGCTCACCGGGACGACAAGAGACCCAGTACTTC
few | - | TRBJ1-1 | TRBV29-1 | 16 | CSVEEIEGWLNTEAFF | TGCAGCGTTGAAGAAATAGAAGGATGGCTGAACACTGAAGCTTTCTTT
- | - | TRBJ2-2 | TRBV18 | 14 | CASFSGTTTGELFF | TGTGCCAGCTTTTCCGGGACAACCACCGGGGAGCTGTTTTTT
- | TRBD1 | TRBJ1-1 | TRBV28 | 16 | CASSLYPPDRGSEAFF | TGTGCCAGCAGTTTATATCCCCCAGACAGGGGCTCTGAAGCTTTCTTT